One and the same sample provided the 21 T cell receptor beta chains below, sequenced in a study of human T cells and chemical hapten exposure. Time point of the sample: pre-sensitization, week 0. Treatment described: therapeutic diphenylcyclopropenone sensitization with weekly scalp DPC. In TCRdb, the RACE reads were re-called with MiXCR into one record per CDR3 protein. This sample has more than 300,000 distinct CDR3 sequences, with approximately 5.8% found just once. This material consisted of whole blood, taken in connection with sensitization to the hapten diphenylcyclopropenone (DPC). These receptors all stem from a woman between 18 and 30 years old with alopecia areata. Some clones in this sample may be carry-over from other donors' samples.

This clonotype was detected many times. This rearrangement joins TRBV20-1 to TRBJ2-7; 10 nucleotides align to TRBD2. Germline V lookup: CDR1 DFQATT, CDR2 SNEGSKA (reference sequence). The length of the CDR3 is 19 residues. Trimming at V came to 3 bases and at J to 1 base, leaving 18 bases not matched to a gene. The CDR3 nucleotides are TGCAGTGCTAGTGGTCTCCCGGTTAGCGGGGGGCGCTTATCCTACGAGCAGTACTTC. Protein product: CSASGLPVSGGRLSYEQYF.

The chain is built from TRBV19 and TRBJ1-6; perhaps TRBD1 as D (5 bases). This CDR3 comprises 14 residues. Trimming pared 3 bases from V and 6 bases from J, leaving 9 bases between. In germline, CDR1 is LNHDA, CDR2 SQIVND (reference sequence). The CDR3: CASSMGRINSPLHF. CDR3 coding DNA: TGTGCCAGTAGTATGGGGCGGATTAATTCACCCCTCCACTTT.

This clonotype was found many times. The chain carries TRBV6-2 or TRBV6-3 and TRBJ1-1; the D gene is possibly TRBD1 (6 bases). The length of the CDR3 is 14 residues. Germline V gene lookup returns CDR1 MNHEY and CDR2 SVGEGT. Trimming took off 6 bases at V and 4 bases at J, with 15 bases between the two ends. CDR3 amino acids: CASRPQGSPTEAFF. DNA for the CDR3: TGTGCCAGCAGACCCCAGGGGTCCCCCACTGAAGCTTTCTTT.

The chain combines TRBV20-1 with TRBJ1-6; no definite D call. CDR3 length equals 14 residues. Between the trimmed V and J ends, which lost 6 bases and 8 bases, there was a span of 17 bases. CDR1 DFQATT and CDR2 SNEGSKA come from the germline V gene (reference sequence). As DNA, the CDR3 is TGCAGTGCCCCCCCCGCGGTCTTAGATTCACCCCTCCACTTT. Protein: CSAPPAVLDSPLHF.

This clonotype was detected ten times or more. V is TRBV20-1 and J is TRBJ1-2; 10 positions agree with TRBD1. Germline-derived CDR1 and CDR2 are DFQATT and SNEGSKA (reference sequence). V shed 4 bases and J 8 bases; nucleotides not matched to a gene: 10. The length of the CDR3 is 14 residues. Written as DNA, the CDR3 is TGCAGTGCTACCCTCTTGGACAGGGGGTTAGGCTACACCTTC. It codes for CSATLLDRGLGYTF.

Many counts were recorded for this clonotype. The chain links TRBV20-1 to TRBJ1-1; no clear D gene. V shed 3 bases and J shed 1 base, with 9 bases lying between them. Looked up from germline, CDR1 is DFQATT and CDR2 is SNEGSKA (reference sequence). The CDR3 extends over 13 amino acids. In nucleotides, the CDR3 is TGCAGTGCTAGTTCATGGGGGAACACTGAAGCTTTCTTT. Its translation is CSASSWGNTEAFF.

This clonotype has only a few counts. The chain joins TRBV7-2 to TRBJ2-3, with TRBD1 matching over 9 bases. Germline V CDR1 and CDR2: SGHTA, FQGNSA. The CDR3 length is 15 residues. The V and J ends lost 5 bases and 3 bases, in that order; junction bases with no gene match: 6. The CDR3 DNA reads TGTGCCAGCAGCAACCGGGACAGGGCGACAGATACGCAGTATTTT. Its protein product is CASSNRDRATDTQYF.

This clonotype was observed many times. The V call is TRBV6-6, the J call TRBJ1-5; perhaps TRBD1 as D (5 bases). This CDR3 contains 15 residues. In germline, CDR1 is MNHNY, CDR2 SVGAGI (reference sequence). With 4 bases removed from V and 10 bases from J, the gap between germline ends came to 20 bases. The CDR3 DNA sequence: TGTGCCAGCAGTTCACTGTCCGAGGGGTTGAGCCCCCAGCATTTT. It yields the protein CASSSLSEGLSPQHF.

This clonotype has ten or more counts. V is TRBV3-1 and J is TRBJ2-5; D perhaps matches TRBD2 (5 bases). Trimming shortened V by 1 base and J by 5 bases, and 5 bases separated the two germline ends. The V gene's germline CDR1 is LGHDT and CDR2 YNNKEL (reference sequence). This CDR3 has 12 amino acids. CDR3 DNA: TGTGCCAGCAGCCAAGCGGGGGAGACCCAGTACTTC. Its translation: CASSQAGETQYF.

This chain uses TRBV9 with TRBJ1-3; D uncertain. The CDR3 sequence is 14 residues long. Germline V lookup: CDR1 SGDLS, CDR2 YYNGEE. V gave up 0 bases and J gave up 2 bases, with 6 bases separating them. CDR3 in amino acids: CASSVANAGNTIYF. Written as DNA, the CDR3 is TGTGCCAGCAGCGTAGCTAACGCTGGAAACACCATATATTTT.

The table lists this clonotype with many counts. This chain uses TRBV5-4 with TRBJ1-2, with D possibly matching TRBD1 (6 bases). Between the trimmed V and J ends, which lost 3 bases and 4 bases, there was a span of 7 bases. This CDR3 has 12 amino acids. Germline assignment: CDR1 SGHNT and CDR2 YYREEE (reference sequence). The CDR3, as DNA: TGTGCCAGCAGCTCGGACAGCTATGGCTACACCTTC. Its protein is CASSSDSYGYTF.

The chain couples TRBV5-1 to TRBJ1-5, with 7 positions matching TRBD1. The ends lost 1 base at V and 6 bases at J; junction bases unmatched: 13. The germline V gene has CDR1 SGHRS and CDR2 YFSETQ. The CDR3 spans 17 residues. The CDR3 spells CASSLTTGITGGQPQHF. Here the CDR3 DNA reads TGCGCCAGCAGCTTGACGACAGGGATCACCGGGGGTCAGCCCCAGCATTTT.

The rearrangement links TRBV20-1 to TRBJ2-7; the D gene is possibly TRBD2 (5 bases). Deletions cut 6 bases from V and 0 bases from J, with 12 bases between. The CDR3 has 13 amino acids. The germline V gene encodes CDR1 DFQATT and CDR2 SNEGSKA (reference sequence). The CDR3 nucleotides read TGCAGTGCAGAGGGCCCGAGCTCCTACGAGCAGTACTTC. This sequence encodes CSAEGPSSYEQYF.

There are many counts of this clonotype. CDR3 nucleotide sequence: TGTGCCAGCAGCTTACTAAAGCGGGATGAGCAGTTCTTC. Its protein product is CASSLLKRDEQFF. This chain uses TRBV7-6 with TRBJ2-1; tentatively, D is TRBD2 (6 bases). The germline V and J ends were trimmed by 2 bases and 8 bases, with 10 bases remaining between them. Germline lookup yields CDR1 SGHVS and CDR2 FNYEAQ. CDR3 length: 13 residues.

Comment on this clonotype: A much larger clone sits a single nucleotide away, making a read error possible. The chain joins TRBV10-3 to TRBJ1-1; unclear D gene. V was cut by 6 bases and J by 3 bases, with 14 bases left in between. Germline assignment: CDR1 ENHRY and CDR2 SYGVKD. The CDR3 totals 14 residues. Here the CDR3 DNA reads TGTGCCATCAGAGTCGGTACCGGGGACACTGAAGCTTTCTTT. Translated, it gives CAIRVGTGDTEAFF.

There are a few counts of this clonotype. V gene TRBV28 combines with J gene TRBJ2-5; weak D call: TRBD1 (5 bases). The length of the CDR3 is 15 residues. Germline CDR1 reads MDHEN; CDR2 reads SYDVKM. Between the trimmed V and J ends, which lost 2 bases and 0 bases, there was a span of 10 bases. The CDR3 DNA reads TGTGCCAGCAGTTTAGTGACAGCGTACCAAGAGACCCAGTACTTC. Translation gives CASSLVTAYQETQYF. The full variable domain, its missing parts supplied by reference TRBV28 and TRBJ2-5, is DVKVTQSSRYLVKRTGEKVFLECVQDMDHENMFWYRQDPGLGLRLIYFSYDVKMKEKGDIPEGYSVSREKKERFSLILESASTNQTSMYLCASSLVTAYQETQYFGPGTRLLVL.

The table lists this clonotype with many counts. V usage is TRBV12-3 or TRBV12-4 and J usage is TRBJ1-1; possibly TRBD1 for D (5 bases). The CDR3 totals 13 residues. V lost 3 bases to trimming and J lost 8 bases, with 13 bases between them. The CDR3 reads CASSLIRGGEAFF. The CDR3 region has the DNA TGTGCCAGCAGTTTGATTCGTGGGGGGGAAGCTTTCTTT.

There are a few counts of this clonotype. V and J are TRBV13 and TRBJ2-1; D might be TRBD2 (5 bases). Germline V CDR1 and CDR2: PRHDT, FYEKMQ (reference sequence). Trimming took off 5 bases at V and 9 bases at J, with 17 bases between the two ends. This CDR3 comprises 14 residues. Here the CDR3 DNA reads TGTGCCAGCAGCCCCCGGGAAAGTCAGGCTGAGCAGTTCTTC. Its protein is CASSPRESQAEQFF.

Ten or more counts support this clonotype. J is TRBJ2-7 and V is TRBV12-3 or TRBV12-4, with 12 bases aligning to TRBD2. The CDR3 is 15 residues long. J lost 0 bases, V lost 6 bases, and 3 bases had no gene match. The DNA for the CDR3 is TGTGCCAGCAGCTTGACTAGCGGGAGCTCCTACGAGCAGTACTTC. It yields the protein CASSLTSGSSYEQYF.

This clonotype was seen repeatedly, ten times or more. This chain joins TRBV29-1 and TRBJ1-1; 10 bases are a match to TRBD1. CDR1 SQVTM and CDR2 ANQGSEA come from the germline V gene. This CDR3 has 13 amino acids. V was pared by 6 bases and J by 0 bases, with 1 base of the junction left unmatched. The CDR3 DNA is TGCAGCGTCGACAGGGGGCTGAACACTGAAGCTTTCTTT. This sequence encodes CSVDRGLNTEAFF.

The chain carries TRBV5-5 and TRBJ1-1, with 7 bases lining up with TRBD1. CDR1 and CDR2 (germline): SGHKS, YYEKEE (reference sequence). This CDR3 contains 17 residues. With V trimmed by 3 bases and J by 2 bases, 13 bases remained unmatched. CDR3 bases: TGTGCCAGCAGCTCACACTTTGAGGACAGGCCTAACACTGAAGCTTTCTTT. It is translated as CASSSHFEDRPNTEAFF.